These 15 T cell receptor beta chains were all obtained from the same sample, sequenced in a study of blood T cell repertoires in COVID-19. The assay was immunoSEQ multiplex PCR, and TCRdb's table has in-frame clones only and misses some. The sample includes under 130,000 clones, approximately 72% of them seen just once. Sequencing was done on a sample of peripheral blood. All receptors come from a woman in her 70s with acute or convalescent COVID-19.

This rearrangement joins TRBV6-4 to TRBJ2-1; 10 nucleotides match TRBD2. With 8 bases clipped from V and 5 bases from J, the junction kept 9 bases outside the gene matches. CDR1 and CDR2 from the germline V gene are MRHNA and SNTAGT. The CDR3 contains 15 residues. The CDR3 is CASGEGTSDNNEQFF. In nucleotides, the CDR3 is TGTGCCAGCGGGGAAGGGACTAGCGATAACAATGAGCAGTTCTTC.

The V call is TRBV29-1, the J call TRBJ1-2; weak D call: TRBD1 (6 bases). CDR1 and CDR2 (germline): SQVTM, ANQGSEA. This CDR3 spans 15 amino acids. The V end lost 7 bases, the J end lost 1 base, and 19 bases lay between the germline ends. CDR3 nucleotide sequence: TGCAGCGCTCACTACAGGGATCCCGGTAACTATGGCTACACCTTC. Its translation: CSAHYRDPGNYGYTF.

CDR3 protein: CASSYSPRLGYTF. CDR3 coding DNA: TGTGCCAGCAGTTACTCCCCTCGACTTGGCTACACCTTC. This sequence joins TRBV6-2 or TRBV6-3 and TRBJ1-2; no reliable D call. The CDR3 contains 13 residues. Germline values: CDR1 MNHEY, CDR2 SVGEGT. V was pared by 0 bases and J by 7 bases, with 9 bases between.

This chain links TRBV7-6 with TRBJ1-1, with D perhaps matching TRBD1 (5 bases). The CDR3 extends over 13 amino acids. CDR1 is SGHVS and CDR2 is FNYEAQ in the germline V gene. Trimming pared 1 base from V and 5 bases from J, leaving 8 bases between. The CDR3 loop reads CASSLEGLTEAFF. As DNA, the CDR3 is TGTGCCAGCAGCTTAGAGGGGTTGACTGAAGCTTTCTTT.

The V and J genes are TRBV5-1 and TRBJ1-1; 10 positions agree with TRBD1. The CDR3 spans 14 residues. J was trimmed by 4 bases and V by 4 bases; bases with no gene match: 4. Germline CDR1 and CDR2: SGHRS and YFSETQ. This chain's CDR3 is CASSETGGGTEAFF. CDR3 nucleotides: TGCGCCAGCAGCGAGACAGGGGGCGGCACTGAAGCTTTCTTT.

The V call is TRBV4-1, the J call TRBJ2-3, with a weak D call TRBD2 (6 bases). Trimming stripped 0 bases from V and 3 bases from J, with 22 bases between. Germline CDR1 MGHRA, CDR2 YSYEKL. The CDR3 loop spans 19 amino acids. The CDR3 loop reads CASSQDAVAGMGGTDTQYF. The CDR3 DNA follows: TGCGCCAGCAGCCAAGATGCAGTTGCGGGGATGGGGGGTACAGATACGCAGTATTTT.

The chain carries TRBV6-1 and TRBJ1-1; D is uncertain. This CDR3 region has 14 residues. CDR1 MNHNS and CDR2 SASEGT come from the germline V gene. V was shortened by 3 bases and J by 1 base, with 9 bases between the two germline ends. The CDR3 protein is CASSDRSGNTEAFF. CDR3 nucleotide sequence: TGTGCCAGCAGTGATCGGTCAGGGAACACTGAAGCTTTCTTT.

This clone has only a few counts. J is TRBJ2-1 and V is TRBV5-1, with TRBD2 identical over 13 bases. V was pared by 3 bases and J by 10 bases, with 7 bases of the junction left unmatched. In germline, CDR1 is SGHRS, CDR2 YFSETQ. The CDR3 consists of 15 residues. The CDR3 sequence: CASSSEPGLAGEQFF. The CDR3 DNA reads as TGCGCCAGCAGCTCGGAACCGGGACTAGCGGGGGAGCAGTTCTTC.

The chain links TRBV4-2 to TRBJ1-5; a weak D match, TRBD1 (6 bases). V lost 0 bases, J lost 4 bases, and 16 bases lay in between. CDR3 length: 17 residues. Germline V lookup: CDR1 LGHNA, CDR2 YNFKEQ. CDR3 loop: CASSQDPIPGVNQPQHF. The CDR3 DNA sequence: TGTGCCAGCAGCCAAGACCCAATACCAGGGGTTAATCAGCCCCAGCATTTT.

This chain joins TRBV5-1 and TRBJ2-5, with D possibly TRBD2 on 6 matching bases. V was cut by 4 bases and J by 0 bases, with 7 bases left in between. There are 13 residues in the CDR3. From germline, CDR1 is SGHRS and CDR2 YFSETQ. This chain's CDR3 is CASSRGYQETQYF. CDR3 DNA: TGCGCCAGCAGCCGGGGGTACCAAGAGACCCAGTACTTC.

V is TRBV20-1 and J is TRBJ1-2; D gene ambiguous. The CDR3 is 9 residues long. The germline CDR1 and CDR2 sequences are DFQATT and SNEGSKA (reference sequence). The CDR3 reads CRSGYGYTF. DNA of the CDR3: TGCAGATCGGGGTATGGCTACACCTTC.

This sequence joins TRBV3-1 (or the pseudogene TRBV3-2) and TRBJ2-5, with TRBD2 as a possible D gene (5 bases). Trimming pared 1 base from V and 5 bases from J, leaving 14 bases between. There are 15 residues in the CDR3. Germline V gene data show CDR1 as LGHDT and CDR2 as YNNKEL (reference sequence). CDR3 loop: CASSQGLGGGETQYF. In DNA form, the CDR3 reads TGTGCCAGCAGCCAAGGTCTAGGTGGCGGGGAGACCCAGTACTTC.

The V gene is TRBV9, the J gene TRBJ1-2, with D possibly matching TRBD1 (5 bases). There are 15 residues in the CDR3. Germline-derived CDR1 and CDR2 are SGDLS and YYNGEE. V lost 4 bases to trimming and J lost 4 bases, with 17 bases between them. CDR3 loop: CASSPQEGRSYGYTF. In nucleotides, the CDR3 is TGTGCCAGCAGCCCCCAGGAGGGGCGGTCCTATGGCTACACCTTC. Supplemented by reference TRBV9 and TRBJ1-2, the full variable domain reads DSGVTQTPKHLITATGQRVTLRCSPRSGDLSVYWYQQSLDQGLQFLIQYYNGEERAKGNILERFSAQQFPDLHSELNLSSLELGDSALYFCASSPQEGRSYGYTFGSGTRLTVV.

This chain's CDR3 is CASSLELQESYEQYF. The CDR3 nucleotides read TGTGCCAGCAGCCTCGAATTACAGGAGTCCTACGAGCAGTACTTC. The rearrangement links TRBV5-4 to TRBJ2-7; a possible D gene is TRBD1 (5 bases). CDR1 is SGHNT, CDR2 YYREEE, per germline (reference sequence). Trimming took 4 bases from V and 1 from J, leaving 15 bases between them. The CDR3 consists of 15 residues.

The chain couples TRBV2 to TRBJ2-2, with 7 bases identical to TRBD1. The CDR3 has 16 amino acids. Unmatched junction bases numbered 10, after V lost 4 bases and J lost 5 bases. CDR1 is SNHLY and CDR2 is FYNNEI in the germline V gene. CDR3 in DNA: TGTGCCAGCAGTGGTGTCAGGGGGAAACCAACCGGGGAGCTGTTTTTT. Its protein is CASSGVRGKPTGELFF.